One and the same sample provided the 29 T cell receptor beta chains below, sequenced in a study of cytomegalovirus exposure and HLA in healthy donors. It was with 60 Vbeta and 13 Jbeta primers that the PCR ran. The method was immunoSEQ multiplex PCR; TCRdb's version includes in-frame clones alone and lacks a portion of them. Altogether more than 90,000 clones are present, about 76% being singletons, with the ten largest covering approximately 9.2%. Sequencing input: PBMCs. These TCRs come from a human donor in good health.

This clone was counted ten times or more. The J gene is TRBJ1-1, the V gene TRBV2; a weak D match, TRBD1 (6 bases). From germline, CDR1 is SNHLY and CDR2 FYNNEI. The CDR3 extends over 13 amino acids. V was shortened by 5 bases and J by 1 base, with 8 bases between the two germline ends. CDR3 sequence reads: CASSRRGNTEAFF. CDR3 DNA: TGTGCCAGCAGTCGCAGGGGGAACACTGAAGCTTTCTTT.

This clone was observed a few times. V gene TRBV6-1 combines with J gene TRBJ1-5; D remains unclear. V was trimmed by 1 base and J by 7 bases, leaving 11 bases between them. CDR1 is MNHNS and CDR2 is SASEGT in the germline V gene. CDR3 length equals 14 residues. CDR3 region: CASSEVSPVQPQHF. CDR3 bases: TGTGCCAGCAGTGAAGTTAGCCCTGTCCAGCCCCAGCATTTT.

The CDR3 sequence: CASSLTGKTQYF. Written as DNA, the CDR3 is TGTGCCAGCAGCCTGACGGGGAAGACCCAGTACTTC. V usage is TRBV5-6 and J usage is TRBJ2-5, with TRBD2 as a possible D gene (5 bases). The CDR3 sequence is 12 residues long. Trimming pared 4 bases from V and 6 bases from J, leaving 10 bases between. Germline lookup yields CDR1 SGHDT and CDR2 YYEEEE. The variable domain in full, completed from reference TRBV5-6 and TRBJ2-5, reads DAGVTQSPTHLIKTRGQQVTLRCSPKSGHDTVSWYQQALGQGPQFIFQYYEEEERQRGNFPDRFSGHQFPNYSSELNVNALLLGDSALYLCASSLTGKTQYFGPGTRLLVL.

The CDR3 loop is CASSSQTGLGTGELFF. Here the CDR3 DNA reads TGCGCCAGCAGCTCCCAGACAGGGCTGGGCACCGGGGAGCTGTTTTTT. V is TRBV5-1 and J is TRBJ2-2; 7 bases map to TRBD1. CDR1 and CDR2 (germline): SGHRS, YFSETQ. The CDR3 is 16 amino acids. V lost 3 bases to trimming and J lost 4 bases; unmatched junction nucleotides: 9.

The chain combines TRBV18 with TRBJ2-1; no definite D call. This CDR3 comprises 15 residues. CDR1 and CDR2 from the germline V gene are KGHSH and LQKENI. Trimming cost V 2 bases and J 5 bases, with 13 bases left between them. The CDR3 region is CASSPSFRSDNEQFF. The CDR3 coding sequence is TGTGCCAGCTCACCATCTTTTCGGTCGGACAATGAGCAGTTCTTC.

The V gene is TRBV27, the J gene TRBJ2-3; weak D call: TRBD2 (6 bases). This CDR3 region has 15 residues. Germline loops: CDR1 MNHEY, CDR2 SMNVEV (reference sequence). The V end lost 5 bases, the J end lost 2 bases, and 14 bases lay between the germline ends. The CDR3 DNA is TGTGCCAGCAGTCCCGGGACTCCGCTCACAGATACGCAGTATTTT. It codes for CASSPGTPLTDTQYF.

Written as DNA, the CDR3 is TGCGCCAGCAGCCAATATCTAGTAGAGGACGGGAGCTCTGGAAACACCATATATTTT. This codes for CASSQYLVEDGSSGNTIYF. The chain combines TRBV4-3 with TRBJ1-3, with D unresolved. V lost 2 bases to trimming and J lost 0 bases, with 20 bases between them. The germline V gene encodes CDR1 LGHNA and CDR2 YSLEER. The CDR3 has 19 residues.

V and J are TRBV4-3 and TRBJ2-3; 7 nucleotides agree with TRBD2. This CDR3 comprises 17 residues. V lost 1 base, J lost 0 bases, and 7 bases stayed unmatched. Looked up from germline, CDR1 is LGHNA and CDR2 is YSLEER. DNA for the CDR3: TGCGCCAGCAGCCAAGCCTTGACTAGCTTTAGCACAGATACGCAGTATTTT. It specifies CASSQALTSFSTDTQYF.

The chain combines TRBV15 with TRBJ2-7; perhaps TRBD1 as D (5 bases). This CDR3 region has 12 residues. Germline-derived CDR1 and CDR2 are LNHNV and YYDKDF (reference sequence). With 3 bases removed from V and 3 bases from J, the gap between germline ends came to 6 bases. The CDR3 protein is CATSSQGYEQYF. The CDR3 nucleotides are TGTGCCACCAGCAGTCAGGGCTACGAGCAGTACTTC.

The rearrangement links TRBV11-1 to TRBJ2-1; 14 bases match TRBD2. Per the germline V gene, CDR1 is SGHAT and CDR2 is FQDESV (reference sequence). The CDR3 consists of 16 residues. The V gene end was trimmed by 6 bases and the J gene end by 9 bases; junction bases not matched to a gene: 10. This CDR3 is CASSPGLAGGRREQFF. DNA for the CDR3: TGTGCCAGCAGTCCTGGACTAGCGGGGGGTCGCCGTGAGCAGTTCTTC. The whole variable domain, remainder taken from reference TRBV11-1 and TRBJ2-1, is EAEVAQSPRYKITEKSQAVAFWCDPISGHATLYWYRQILGQGPELLVQFQDESVVDDSQLPKDRFSAERLKGVDSTLKIQPAELGDSAMYLCASSPGLAGGRREQFFGPGTRLTVL.

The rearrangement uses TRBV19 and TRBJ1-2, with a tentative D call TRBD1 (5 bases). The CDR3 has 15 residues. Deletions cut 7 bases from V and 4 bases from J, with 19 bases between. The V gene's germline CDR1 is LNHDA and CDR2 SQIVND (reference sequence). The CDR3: CASTPPGRVSYGYTF. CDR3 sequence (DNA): TGTGCCAGTACCCCTCCCGGCAGGGTCTCCTATGGCTACACCTTC.

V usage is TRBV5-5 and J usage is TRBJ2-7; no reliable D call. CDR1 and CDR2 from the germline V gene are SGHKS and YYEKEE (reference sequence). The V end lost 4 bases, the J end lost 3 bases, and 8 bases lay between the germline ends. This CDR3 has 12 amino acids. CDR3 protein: CASSASSYEQYF. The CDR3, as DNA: TGTGCCAGCAGCGCTTCCAGCTACGAGCAGTACTTC.

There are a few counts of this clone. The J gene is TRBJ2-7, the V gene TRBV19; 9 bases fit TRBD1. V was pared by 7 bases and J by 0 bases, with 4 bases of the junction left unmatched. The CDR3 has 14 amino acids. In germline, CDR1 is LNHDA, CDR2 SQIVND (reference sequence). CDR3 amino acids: CASTDRGDSYEQYF. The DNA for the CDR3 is TGTGCCAGTACCGACAGGGGGGACTCCTACGAGCAGTACTTC.

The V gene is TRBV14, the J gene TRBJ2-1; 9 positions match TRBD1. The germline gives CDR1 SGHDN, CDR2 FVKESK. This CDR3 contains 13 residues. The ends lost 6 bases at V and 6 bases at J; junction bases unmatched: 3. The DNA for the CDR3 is TGTGCCAGCAGGGTACAGGGGGCCAATGAGCAGTTCTTC. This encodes CASRVQGANEQFF. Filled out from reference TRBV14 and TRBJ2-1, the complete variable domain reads EAGVTQFPSHSVIEKGQTVTLRCDPISGHDNLYWYRRVMGKEIKFLLHFVKESKQDESGMPNNRFLAERTGGTYSTLKVQPAELEDSGVYFCASRVQGANEQFFGPGTRLTVL.

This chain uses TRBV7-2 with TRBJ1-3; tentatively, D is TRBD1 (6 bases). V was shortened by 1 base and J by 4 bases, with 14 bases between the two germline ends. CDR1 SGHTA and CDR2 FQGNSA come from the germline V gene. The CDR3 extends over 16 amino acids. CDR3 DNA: TGTGCCAGCAGCTTAGTCGGGGGGCAGGCGGGAAACACCATATATTTT. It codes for CASSLVGGQAGNTIYF. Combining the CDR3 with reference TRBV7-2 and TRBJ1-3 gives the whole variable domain GAGVSQSPSNKVTEKGKDVELRCDPISGHTALYWYRQSLGQGLEFLIYFQGNSAPDKSGLPSDRFSAERTGGSVSTLTIQRTQQEDSAVYLCASSLVGGQAGNTIYFGEGSWLTVV.

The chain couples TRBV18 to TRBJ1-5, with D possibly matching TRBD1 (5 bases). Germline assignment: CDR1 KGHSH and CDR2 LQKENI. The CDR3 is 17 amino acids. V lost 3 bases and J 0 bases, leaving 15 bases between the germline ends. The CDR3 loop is CASSPRGRQYSNQPQHF. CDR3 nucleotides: TGTGCCAGCTCACCTAGGGGTCGACAGTATAGCAATCAGCCCCAGCATTTT.

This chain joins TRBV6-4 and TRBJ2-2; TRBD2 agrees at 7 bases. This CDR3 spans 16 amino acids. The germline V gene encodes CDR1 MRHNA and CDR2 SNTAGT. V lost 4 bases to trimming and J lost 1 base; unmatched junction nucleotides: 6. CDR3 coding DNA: TGTGCCAGCAGTGCAACCGGGACTAAGAACACCGGGGAGCTGTTTTTT. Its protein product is CASSATGTKNTGELFF.

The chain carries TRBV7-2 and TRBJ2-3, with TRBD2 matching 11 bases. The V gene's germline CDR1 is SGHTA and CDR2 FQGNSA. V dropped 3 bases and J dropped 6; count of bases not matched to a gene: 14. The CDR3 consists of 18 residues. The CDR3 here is CASSFQPGTSGRPDTQYF. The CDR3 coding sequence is TGTGCCAGCAGCTTCCAACCCGGGACTAGCGGTCGACCGGATACGCAGTATTTT.

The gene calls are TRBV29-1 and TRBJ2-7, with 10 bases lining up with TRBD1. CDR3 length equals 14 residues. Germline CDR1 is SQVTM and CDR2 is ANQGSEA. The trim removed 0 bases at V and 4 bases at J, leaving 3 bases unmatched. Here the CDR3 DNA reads TGCAGCGTTGAAGAATTGGGACAGGGGTACGAGCAGTACTTC. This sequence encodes CSVEELGQGYEQYF.

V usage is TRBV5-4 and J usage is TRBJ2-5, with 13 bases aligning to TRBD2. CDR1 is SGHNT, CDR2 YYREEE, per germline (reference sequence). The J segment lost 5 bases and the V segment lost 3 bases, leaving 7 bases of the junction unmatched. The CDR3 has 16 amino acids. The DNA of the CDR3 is TGTGCCAGCAGCTCAAGACTAGCGGGAGGCAGGGAGACCCAGTACTTC. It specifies CASSSRLAGGRETQYF.

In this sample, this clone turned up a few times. As DNA, the CDR3 is TGTGCCACCAGCAGAAAGCAGACAGGGGGCGGAAACACCATATATTTT. Translated, it gives CATSRKQTGGGNTIYF. The rearrangement links TRBV15 to TRBJ1-3; the match to TRBD1 covers 10 bases. Germline CDR1 and CDR2: LNHNV and YYDKDF (reference sequence). Trimming took 2 bases from V and 4 from J; bases not matched to a gene: 5. This CDR3 has 16 amino acids.

CDR3: CASSSPRNEQFF. DNA of the CDR3: TGTGCCAGCAGCTCTCCCCGCAATGAGCAGTTCTTC. The chain employs TRBV11-3 and TRBJ2-1; D gene unclear. The CDR3 consists of 12 residues. Germline V gives CDR1 SGHNT, CDR2 YENEEA. Trimming removed 4 bases from V and 6 bases from J, with 7 bases in between.

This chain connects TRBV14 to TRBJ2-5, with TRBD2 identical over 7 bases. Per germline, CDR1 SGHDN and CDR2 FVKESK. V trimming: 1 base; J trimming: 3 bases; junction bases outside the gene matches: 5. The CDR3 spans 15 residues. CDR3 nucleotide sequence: TGTGCCAGCAGCCAAGCCTATCGGGGGGAAGAGACCCAGTACTTC. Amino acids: CASSQAYRGEETQYF. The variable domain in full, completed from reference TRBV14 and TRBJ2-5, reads EAGVTQFPSHSVIEKGQTVTLRCDPISGHDNLYWYRRVMGKEIKFLLHFVKESKQDESGMPNNRFLAERTGGTYSTLKVQPAELEDSGVYFCASSQAYRGEETQYFGPGTRLLVL.

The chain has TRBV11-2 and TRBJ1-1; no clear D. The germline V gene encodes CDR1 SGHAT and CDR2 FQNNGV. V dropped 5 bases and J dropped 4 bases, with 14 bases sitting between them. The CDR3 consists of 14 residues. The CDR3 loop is CASSRPYGSTEAFF. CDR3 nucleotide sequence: TGTGCCAGCAGCCGCCCATACGGGTCCACTGAAGCTTTCTTT.

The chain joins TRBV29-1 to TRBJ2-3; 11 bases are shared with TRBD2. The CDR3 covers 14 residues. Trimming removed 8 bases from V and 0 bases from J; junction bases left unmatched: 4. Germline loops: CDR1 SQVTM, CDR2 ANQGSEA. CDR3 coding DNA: TGCAGCATCAGGACTAGCGGGAGCACAGATACGCAGTATTTT. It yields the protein CSIRTSGSTDTQYF.

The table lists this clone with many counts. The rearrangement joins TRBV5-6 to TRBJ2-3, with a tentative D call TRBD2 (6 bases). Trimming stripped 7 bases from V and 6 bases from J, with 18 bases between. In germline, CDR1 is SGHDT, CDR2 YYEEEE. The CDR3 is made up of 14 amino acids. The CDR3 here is CASSRDSQRDTQYF. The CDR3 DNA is TGTGCCAGCTCACGGGACTCCCAGAGGGATACGCAGTATTTT.

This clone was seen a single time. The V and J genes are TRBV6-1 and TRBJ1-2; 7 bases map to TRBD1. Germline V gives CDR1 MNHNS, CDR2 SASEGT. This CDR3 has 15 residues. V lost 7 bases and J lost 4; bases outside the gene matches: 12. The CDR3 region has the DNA TGTGCCAGCACTCCCCCGACAGGGAGAGGCTATGGCTACACCTTC. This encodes CASTPPTGRGYGYTF.

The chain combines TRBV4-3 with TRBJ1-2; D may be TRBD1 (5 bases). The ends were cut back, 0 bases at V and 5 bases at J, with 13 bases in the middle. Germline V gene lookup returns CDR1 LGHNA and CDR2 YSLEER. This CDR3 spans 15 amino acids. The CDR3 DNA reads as TGCGCCAGCAGCCAAGATCGGGGGGGACCGTATGGCTACACCTTC. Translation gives CASSQDRGGPYGYTF.

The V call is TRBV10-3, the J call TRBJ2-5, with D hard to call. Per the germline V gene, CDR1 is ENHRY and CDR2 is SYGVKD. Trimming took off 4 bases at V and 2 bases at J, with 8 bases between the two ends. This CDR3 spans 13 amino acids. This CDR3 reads CAISVVSQETQYF. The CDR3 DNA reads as TGTGCCATCAGTGTTGTCAGTCAAGAGACCCAGTACTTC.